The next 22 T cell receptor beta chains were all read from a single sample in a study of tissue T cells after allogeneic stem cell transplantation (dated by TCRdb to 2022 to 2024). Libraries were prepared through the immunoSEQ multiplex PCR assay. TCRdb retrieved this table from immuneACCESS and kept in-frame rearrangements only. Not all clones are present; in checked studies, unresolved V genes account for under half, and no reason is known for the remainder. The sample records some 22,000 clones, more than 65% of which are singletons. The ten largest clones represent less than 0.5% of the sample. The sequenced material came from blood. The receptors derive from a female BALB/c mouse in good health. Mice of this line possess the MHC haplotype H2-d.

This clone was detected only a few times. The genes are named according to mouse. The sequenced fragment ends 1 residue before the CDR3 boundary, so the rest is inferred from the germline J gene. The V and J genes are TRBV29 and TRBJ1-3; no firm D call. Germline lookup yields CDR1 MSHET and CDR2 SYDVDS. Trimming removed 8 bases at V and 2 bases at J, with 7 bases between. The CDR3 consists of 12 residues. The sequenced CDR3 bases are TGTGCTAGCGAAGAGGCTGGAAATACGCTCTAT. Protein: CASEEAGNTLY. The full-length CDR3 reads as CASEEAGNTLYF.

As concerns this clone: Any gene name here is a mouse gene name. The read comes to an end 1 residue before the CDR3 does, leaving the germline J gene to fill in the end. The chain links TRBV29 to TRBJ2-1; D not certain. The CDR3 contains 12 residues. Trimming left V 2 bases short and J 5 bases short, with 4 bases between. The germline CDR1 and CDR2 sequences are MSHET and SYDVDS. CDR3 DNA (partial): TGTGCTAGCAGTTTAACAAATGCTGAGCAGTTC. Translation gives CASSLTNAEQF. The CDR3, in full, reads CASSLTNAEQFF.

On this clone itself: The genes and germline here are from mouse. The read stops 1 residue short of the end of the CDR3; the missing end is completed from the germline J gene. The chain recombines TRBV13-1 with TRBJ1-3; D is undetermined. Trimming removed 7 bases at V and 0 bases at J, with 8 bases between. The germline CDR1 and CDR2 sequences are NSHNY and SYGAGN. The CDR3 runs to 13 residues. CDR3 region: CASSEFSGNTLYF. The part of the CDR3 DNA that was read is TGTGCCAGCTCGGAATTTTCTGGAAATACGCTCTAT.

Concerning this clone itself: Gene names are mouse gene names. Coverage ceases 1 residue before the CDR3 finishes, and the germline J gene fills in the end. The V gene is TRBV13-1, the J gene TRBJ1-6; unclear D gene. TRBJ1-6 falls under the ORF class, with uncertain function. The CDR3 extends over 12 amino acids. The germline CDR1 and CDR2 sequences are NSHNY and SYGAGN. V lost 4 bases and J lost 5, with 4 bases in between. Partial CDR3 DNA: TGTGCCAGCAGTAATAATAATTCGCCCCTCTAC. Its translation: CASSNNNSPLY. The full CDR3 sequence reads CASSNNNSPLYF.

For this clone: Genes here carry mouse names. The read stops 1 residue short of the end of the CDR3; the missing end is completed from the germline J gene. The rearrangement joins TRBV4 to TRBJ2-4; D may be TRBD1 (5 bases). The germline V and J ends were trimmed by 5 bases and 0 bases, with 9 bases remaining between them. Germline CDR1 LGHDT, CDR2 YNNKQL (reference sequence). This CDR3 is built from 14 residues. Here the CDR3 reads CASSETVSQNTLYF. The sequenced part of the CDR3 DNA is TGTGCCAGCAGCGAGACAGTTAGTCAAAACACCTTGTAC. Using reference TRBV4 and TRBJ2-4 for the parts outside the CDR3, the full variable domain is ETAVFQTPNYHVTQVGNEVSFNCKQTLGHDTMYWYKQDSKKLLKIMFSYNNKQLIVNETVPRRFSPQSSDKAHLNLRIKSVEPEDSAVYLCASSETVSQNTLYFGAGTRLSVL.

With respect to this clone: Gene names denote mouse genes. The sequence runs out 1 residue before the end of the CDR3; the remainder is reconstructed from the germline J gene. V is TRBV19 and J is TRBJ2-7, with TRBD2 matching 12 bases. Germline values: CDR1 FNHDT, CDR2 SITEND (reference sequence). V was clipped by 4 bases and J by 5 bases; unmatched bases: 4. The CDR3 length is 14 residues. The CDR3 sequence is CASSATGGAHEQYF. The CDR3 DNA, read in part, is TGTGCCAGCAGTGCGACTGGGGGGGCGCATGAACAGTAC.

In regard to this clone: The germline and genes are mouse ones. Coverage ceases 1 residue before the CDR3 finishes, and the germline J gene fills in the end. The rearrangement links TRBV13-3 to TRBJ2-5; the D gene is possibly TRBD1 (5 bases). Germline CDR1 reads NNHDY; CDR2 reads SYVADS. This CDR3 has 13 residues. Trimming shortened V by 3 bases and J by 3 bases, and 8 bases separated the two germline ends. This chain's CDR3 is CASSADKQDTQYF. The CDR3 bases that were read are TGTGCCAGCAGTGCGGACAAACAAGACACCCAGTAC.

With respect to this clone: Here the gene names and germline are mouse. The sequenced fragment ends 1 residue before the CDR3 boundary, so the rest is inferred from the germline J gene. The chain is built from TRBV19 and TRBJ1-2; D not resolved. Germline V gene data show CDR1 as FNHDT and CDR2 as SITEND (reference sequence). V was trimmed by 0 bases and J by 0 bases, leaving 3 bases between them. CDR3 length: 13 residues. The CDR3 spells CASSIGTNSDYTF. The covered CDR3 bases are TGTGCCAGCAGTATAGGGACAAACTCCGACTACACC.

A note on this clone: Gene names and germline refer to mouse. The sequence runs out 1 residue before the end of the CDR3; the remainder is reconstructed from the germline J gene. The chain couples TRBV2 to TRBJ1-6; unclear D gene. TRBJ1-6 is an ORF, and what it does is uncertain. The CDR3 spans 16 residues. The V and J ends lost 0 bases and 0 bases respectively, with 6 bases between them. Germline V gene lookup returns CDR1 LGHNA and CDR2 YSYQKL. This chain's CDR3 is CASSQDGNSYNSPLYF. The covered CDR3 bases are TGTGCCAGCAGCCAAGATGGCAATTCCTATAATTCGCCCCTCTAC.

Comments on this clone: Genes and germline are mouse. The read finishes 1 residue shy of the CDR3 end, and the germline J gene is used to complete it. The rearrangement links TRBV13-3 to TRBJ2-5, with unresolved D. This CDR3 has 13 amino acids. V was cut by 0 bases and J by 1 base, with 3 bases left in between. Germline CDR1 reads NNHDY; CDR2 reads SYVADS. CDR3 protein: CASSDADQDTQYF. The covered CDR3 bases are TGTGCCAGCAGTGATGCAGACCAAGACACCCAGTAC.

With regard to this clone: The listed genes are named as in mouse. The read terminates 1 residue before the CDR3 end, so the remaining end is supplied by the germline J gene. The chain couples TRBV5 to TRBJ2-2; TRBD1 matches 7 bases. The CDR3 is 14 amino acids. The V segment lost 3 bases and the J segment 4 bases; nucleotides outside the gene matches: 2. The germline gives CDR1 LGHNA, CDR2 YNLKQL (reference sequence). The CDR3 reads CASSQGQTTGQLYF. CDR3 DNA, as far as it was read: TGTGCCAGCAGCCAGGGACAGACCACCGGGCAGCTCTAC.

As concerns this clone: The gene symbols are mouse symbols. The read comes to an end 1 residue before the CDR3 does, leaving the germline J gene to fill in the end. This chain connects TRBV19 to TRBJ2-4; 8 positions agree with TRBD2. The CDR3 is made up of 16 amino acids. V was pared by 1 base and J by 0 bases, with 4 bases of the junction left unmatched. CDR1 is FNHDT and CDR2 is SITEND in the germline V gene (reference sequence). CDR3 bases read: TGTGCCAGCAGTATACGCTGGGGGGTTAGTCAAAACACCTTGTAC. Amino acid sequence: CASSIRWGVSQNTLY. The whole CDR3 region reads CASSIRWGVSQNTLYF.

A few counts support this clone. Gene names are the mouse ones. The DNA ends 1 residue before the CDR3 does, and the rest of the CDR3 is filled in from the germline J gene. V and J are TRBV13-1 and TRBJ2-7; weak D call: TRBD1 (5 bases). Trimming shortened V by 3 bases and J by 4 bases, and 5 bases separated the two germline ends. The CDR3 extends over 11 amino acids. Germline lookup yields CDR1 NSHNY and CDR2 SYGAGN. Partial CDR3 DNA: TGTGCCAGCAGTGGACAGTATGAACAGTAC. Its translation: CASSGQYEQY. The CDR3 in full is CASSGQYEQYF.

In regard to this clone: Any gene name here is a mouse gene name. Read coverage stops 1 residue before the CDR3 terminus; the germline J gene supplies the remainder. The chain recombines TRBV13-1 with TRBJ1-4, with D possibly TRBD1 on 6 matching bases. Trimming took 1 base from V and 3 from J, leaving 10 bases between them. The CDR3 sequence is 15 residues long. From germline, CDR1 is NSHNY and CDR2 SYGAGN. The CDR3 DNA, read in part, is TGTGCCAGCAGTGATTTGGGGGCCGCCAACGAAAGATTATTT. The encoded protein is CASSDLGAANERLF. The whole CDR3 region reads CASSDLGAANERLFF.

In the case of this clone: Gene names denote mouse genes. The read ends 1 residue early relative to the CDR3; the germline J gene fills the gap. The J gene is TRBJ2-3, the V gene TRBV2; D gene uncertain. Looked up from germline, CDR1 is LGHNA and CDR2 is YSYQKL. V was trimmed by 0 bases and J by 4 bases, leaving 5 bases between them. This CDR3 comprises 13 residues. The sequenced part of the CDR3 DNA is TGTGCCAGCAGCCAAGAAGGATCAGAAACGCTGTAT. The encoded protein is CASSQEGSETLY. The full CDR3 is CASSQEGSETLYF.

In the case of this clone: Gene names are the mouse ones. Read coverage stops 1 residue before the CDR3 terminus; the germline J gene supplies the remainder. The sample carries other DNA sequences with the same CDR3. This chain links TRBV5 with TRBJ2-5, with no clear D. V was shortened by 0 bases and J by 0 bases, with 7 bases between the two germline ends. CDR3 size: 15 residues. The V gene's germline CDR1 is LGHNA and CDR2 YNLKQL (reference sequence). The DNA read from the CDR3 is TGTGCCAGCAGCCAAGATCGTGTTAACCAAGACACCCAGTAC. As protein: CASSQDRVNQDTQY. The CDR3, in full, reads CASSQDRVNQDTQYF.

This clone was detected only once. Gene and germline names: mouse. The observed sequence ends 1 residue before the CDR3 terminus, with the missing tail filled in from the germline J gene. The chain couples TRBV13-1 to TRBJ2-2; 10 bases fit TRBD1. The CDR3 spans 16 residues. The germline CDR1 and CDR2 sequences are NSHNY and SYGAGN. Germline trimming cut 5 bases from V and 1 base from J; bases unmatched to any gene: 5. The chain's CDR3 is CASSPRDRGNTGQLYF. CDR3 bases read: TGTGCCAGCAGCCCCCGGGACAGGGGAAACACCGGGCAGCTCTAC.

Remarks on this clone: Gene names denote mouse genes. The read finishes 1 residue shy of the CDR3 end, and the germline J gene is used to complete it. The J gene is TRBJ2-7, the V gene TRBV5; D possibly matches TRBD1 or TRBD2 (6 bases each). The CDR3 is made up of 15 amino acids. Germline loops: CDR1 LGHNA, CDR2 YNLKQL (reference sequence). V was trimmed by 0 bases and J by 3 bases, leaving 12 bases between them. The covered CDR3 bases are TGTGCCAGCAGCCAAGATGGAGGGGGGTTCTATGAACAGTAC. This codes for CASSQDGGGFYEQY. The full CDR3 protein reads CASSQDGGGFYEQYF.

Worth noting for this clone: Germline and junction disagree at one end, which may indicate a read error. The germline and genes are mouse ones. The sequence runs out 1 residue before the end of the CDR3; the remainder is reconstructed from the germline J gene. The same CDR3 is also encoded by other DNA sequences in this sample. The rearrangement joins TRBV13-2 to TRBJ1-4; 10 nucleotides align to TRBD1. CDR1 and CDR2 (germline): NNHNN, SYGAGS (reference sequence). This CDR3 region has 14 residues. CDR3 protein: CASGDRGPNERLFF. Partial CDR3 DNA: TGTGCTAGCGGTGACAGGGGGCCCAACGAAAGATTATTT.

Notes on this clone: The gene names given are mouse names. This CDR3 reads CGAGLGNTLYF. The part of the CDR3 DNA that was read is TGTGGGGCGGGGTTAGGAAATACGCTCTAT. The chain couples TRBV20 to TRBJ1-3; D gene unclear. Coverage ceases 1 residue before the CDR3 finishes, and the germline J gene fills in the end. The germline V gene has CDR1 GFQATS and CDR2 STVNSAI. The CDR3 has 11 amino acids.

A word on this clone: Genes and germline are mouse. Here the CDR3 reads CTCSAAGTGGYAEQFF. The CDR3 DNA, read in part, is TGCACCTGCAGTGCCGCAGGGACAGGGGGGTATGCTGAGCAGTTC. The gene calls are TRBV1 and TRBJ2-1; 11 bases are shared with TRBD1. The read ends 1 residue early relative to the CDR3; the germline J gene fills the gap. The length of the CDR3 is 16 residues. Germline-derived CDR1 and CDR2 are NSQYPW and LRSPGD (reference sequence). V shed 3 bases, J shed 4 bases, and the junction held 5 bases outside the gene matches.

For this clone: Gene labels here are mouse ones. The CDR3 goes on 1 residue after the read ends, and that part is filled in from the germline J gene. The gene calls are TRBV12-1 and TRBJ2-1, with 9 nucleotides matching TRBD2. The germline V gene has CDR1 SGHSN and CDR2 HYEKVE. J was trimmed by 7 bases and V by 0 bases; bases with no gene match: 6. This CDR3 region has 15 residues. The CDR3 loop reads CASSLETGGGAEQFF. The CDR3 DNA, read in part, is TGTGCCAGCTCTCTCGAGACTGGGGGAGGAGCTGAGCAGTTC. Using reference TRBV12-1 and TRBJ2-1 for the parts outside the CDR3, the full variable domain is DSGVVQSPRHIIKEKGGRSVLTCIPISGHSNVVWYQQTLGKELKFLIQHYEKVERDKGFLPSRFSVQQFDDYHSEMNMSALELEDSAMYFCASSLETGGGAEQFFGPGTRLTVL.